This entry lists 28 T cell receptor beta chains sequenced from one sample in a study of blood T cell repertoires in COVID-19. Here immunoSEQ multiplex PCR was the method, and the copy in TCRdb shows in-frame clones only, minus some. The table includes roughly 250,000 clones, around 83% detected once. The specimen was peripheral blood. These receptor sequences come from a man aged 40-49 years with active or convalescent COVID-19.

This clone was recorded a few times. The chain links TRBV30 to TRBJ2-2; no clear D gene. Trimming removed 1 base from V and 1 base from J, with 7 bases in between. This CDR3 spans 14 amino acids. Germline V CDR1 and CDR2: GTSNPN, SVGIG (reference sequence). CDR3 in DNA: TGTGCCTGGAGTGAACACCAGAACACCGGGGAGCTGTTTTTT. Amino acids: CAWSEHQNTGELFF.

This clone has only a few counts. The chain carries TRBV3-1 (or the pseudogene TRBV3-2) and TRBJ1-2, with D possibly matching TRBD1 (5 bases). Trimming shortened V by 0 bases and J by 4 bases, and 12 bases separated the two germline ends. Germline V gene data show CDR1 as LGHDT and CDR2 as YNNKEL (reference sequence). This CDR3 region has 15 residues. As DNA, the CDR3 is TGTGCCAGCAGCCAAGACCCCGCAGGGCTCTATGGCTACACCTTC. Translation gives CASSQDPAGLYGYTF.

The J gene is TRBJ1-6, the V gene TRBV27, with 8 bases matching TRBD1. The germline CDR1 and CDR2 sequences are MNHEY and SMNVEV (reference sequence). The trim removed 5 bases at V and 7 bases at J, leaving 7 bases unmatched. This CDR3 comprises 15 residues. The CDR3 reads CASSTRQGRNSPLHF. The DNA for the CDR3 is TGTGCCAGCAGTACTCGACAGGGGCGCAATTCACCCCTCCACTTT.

V is TRBV24-1 and J is TRBJ1-2; no clear D. CDR1 KGHDR and CDR2 SFDVKD come from the germline V gene. Deletions cut 3 bases from V and 4 bases from J, with 11 bases between. There are 14 residues in the CDR3. The CDR3 DNA reads as TGTGCCACCAGTGATGGGCCGGGATCCTATGGCTACACCTTC. Its translation is CATSDGPGSYGYTF.

The sample holds a few counts of this clone. The CDR3 sequence: CASSTGEINEQFF. In DNA, the CDR3 is TGCGCCAGCAGTACGGGAGAAATTAATGAGCAGTTCTTC. The chain is built from TRBV5-1 and TRBJ2-1; perhaps TRBD2 as D (6 bases). Trimming pared 5 bases from V and 7 bases from J, leaving 13 bases between. The CDR3 is 13 residues long. From germline, CDR1 is SGHRS and CDR2 YFSETQ. Full variable domain (rest looked up from reference TRBV5-1 and TRBJ2-1): KAGVTQTPRYLIKTRGQQVTLSCSPISGHRSVSWYQQTPGQGLQFLFEYFSETQRNKGNFPGRFSGRQFSNSRSEMNVSTLELGDSALYLCASSTGEINEQFFGPGTRLTVL.

V and J are TRBV30 and TRBJ2-5, with a weak D call TRBD1 (6 bases). The CDR3 contains 12 residues. The V gene's germline CDR1 is GTSNPN and CDR2 SVGIG (reference sequence). Trimming stripped 0 bases from V and 4 bases from J, with 6 bases between. The CDR3: CAWSVGGETQYF. Written as DNA, the CDR3 is TGTGCCTGGAGTGTAGGGGGAGAGACCCAGTACTTC.

This chain connects TRBV27 to TRBJ1-1; perhaps TRBD1 as D (5 bases). V was trimmed by 3 bases and J by 1 base, leaving 9 bases between them. This CDR3 has 14 residues. CDR1 and CDR2 (germline): MNHEY, SMNVEV (reference sequence). In nucleotides, the CDR3 is TGTGCCAGCAGTTTTCAGGGAAAGAACACTGAAGCTTTCTTT. It translates to CASSFQGKNTEAFF.

The genes are TRBV6-4 and TRBJ2-3; 9 nucleotides align to TRBD1. V lost 8 bases, J lost 3 bases, and 6 bases stayed unmatched. The CDR3 runs to 14 residues. Germline V gene data show CDR1 as MRHNA and CDR2 as SNTAGT. CDR3 sequence: CASSVGQGTDTQYF. Written as DNA, the CDR3 is TGTGCCAGCTCCGTTGGACAGGGGACAGATACGCAGTATTTT.

The chain recombines TRBV3-1 (or the pseudogene TRBV3-2) with TRBJ2-2, with D possibly being TRBD1 (6 bases). Germline V gives CDR1 LGHDT, CDR2 YNNKEL (reference sequence). This CDR3 is 17 amino acids long. V was clipped by 6 bases and J by 3 bases, with 20 bases between them. CDR3 in amino acids: CASSSGTRGSDTGELFF. In DNA form, the CDR3 reads TGTGCCAGCAGTTCCGGGACAAGGGGCTCCGACACCGGGGAGCTGTTTTTT.

The chain joins TRBV30 to TRBJ2-7; 15 bases match TRBD2. The CDR3 runs to 15 residues. Germline loops: CDR1 GTSNPN, CDR2 SVGIG (reference sequence). Germline trimming cut 3 bases from V and 5 bases from J; bases unmatched to any gene: 5. CDR3 loop: CAWSSGLAGGHEQYF. The CDR3 DNA reads TGTGCCTGGAGCTCGGGACTAGCGGGAGGCCACGAGCAGTACTTC.

The J gene is TRBJ1-2, the V gene TRBV4-2, with TRBD1 identical over 10 bases. The CDR3 is 16 amino acids. CDR1 and CDR2 from the germline V gene are LGHNA and YNFKEQ. V shed 1 base and J 5 bases; nucleotides not matched to a gene: 7. The DNA of the CDR3 is TGTGCCAGCAGCCAAGTATCCGGGACAGGGGCTTATGGCTACACCTTC. This sequence encodes CASSQVSGTGAYGYTF.

The sample holds one count of this clone. The rearrangement uses TRBV11-3 and TRBJ2-7, with D unresolved. With 1 base removed from V and 4 bases from J, the gap between germline ends came to 11 bases. CDR3 length: 14 residues. In germline, CDR1 is SGHNT, CDR2 YENEEA. The CDR3 spells CASSLGADGYEQYF. CDR3 coding DNA: TGTGCCAGCAGCTTAGGTGCCGACGGGTACGAGCAGTACTTC. Full variable domain (rest looked up from reference TRBV11-3 and TRBJ2-7): EAGVVQSPRYKIIEKKQPVAFWCNPISGHNTLYWYLQNLGQGPELLIRYENEEAVDDSQLPKDRFSAERLKGVDSTLKIQPAELGDSAVYLCASSLGADGYEQYFGPGTRLTVT.

The chain has TRBV3-1 (or the pseudogene TRBV3-2) and TRBJ2-7, with D unresolved. CDR3 length: 13 amino acids. From germline, CDR1 is LGHDT and CDR2 YNNKEL (reference sequence). The ends were cut back, 2 bases at V and 7 bases at J, with 12 bases in the middle. The CDR3 region has the DNA TGTGCCAGCAGCCAAATGGGTCTCGGGGAGCAGTACTTC. Translating gives CASSQMGLGEQYF.

The chain combines TRBV24-1 with TRBJ1-1, with 11 bases that match TRBD1. This CDR3 region has 14 residues. Germline V gene sequence: CDR1 KGHDR, CDR2 SFDVKD. The junction had 6 bases not matched to a gene; V was cut back by 3 bases and J by 10 bases. The CDR3 region is CATSDVPGTGGAFF. In DNA form, the CDR3 reads TGTGCCACCAGTGATGTACCCGGGACAGGGGGAGCTTTCTTT.

The chain combines TRBV11-3 with TRBJ1-1, with D possibly being TRBD1 (6 bases). Trimming pared 5 bases from V and 6 bases from J, leaving 10 bases between. The CDR3 contains 12 residues. The germline CDR1 and CDR2 sequences are SGHNT and YENEEA. CDR3 region: CASSPRGAEAFF. The CDR3 DNA reads as TGTGCCAGCAGCCCCAGGGGAGCTGAAGCTTTCTTT.

This rearrangement joins TRBV29-1 to TRBJ1-1; 8 nucleotides line up with TRBD1. The CDR3 runs to 11 residues. The J segment lost 6 bases and the V segment lost 5 bases, leaving 2 bases of the junction unmatched. Germline lookup yields CDR1 SQVTM and CDR2 ANQGSEA. In DNA, the CDR3 is TGCAGCGTTACAGGGGGAGCTGAAGCTTTCTTT. This translates into CSVTGGAEAFF.

The chain has TRBV5-5 and TRBJ2-2; D might be TRBD2 (7 bases). Germline-derived CDR1 and CDR2 are SGHKS and YYEKEE (reference sequence). The CDR3 totals 15 residues. V dropped 1 base and J dropped 3 bases, with 10 bases sitting between them. The CDR3 region is CASSLRGGDTGELFF. The CDR3 nucleotides read TGTGCCAGCAGCTTGAGGGGGGGCGACACCGGGGAGCTGTTTTTT.

The rearrangement links TRBV2 to TRBJ1-5; perhaps TRBD1 as D (6 bases). CDR3 length: 14 residues. The germline V gene has CDR1 SNHLY and CDR2 FYNNEI. Trimming removed 3 bases from V and 5 bases from J, with 11 bases in between. The CDR3 nucleotides are TGTGCCAGCAGTGAGGAACAGGGTCATCAGCCCCAGCATTTT. This translates into CASSEEQGHQPQHF. Based on the CDR3 plus reference TRBV2 and TRBJ1-5, the full variable domain is EPEVTQTPSHQVTQMGQEVILRCVPISNHLYFYWYRQILGQKVEFLVSFYNNEISEKSEIFDDQFSVERPDGSNFTLKIRSTKLEDSAMYFCASSEEQGHQPQHFGDGTRLSIL.

The count of this clone is one. V gene TRBV7-2 combines with J gene TRBJ1-2, with 7 bases fitting TRBD1. From germline, CDR1 is SGHTA and CDR2 FQGNSA. V lost 3 bases, J lost 1 base, and 8 bases stayed unmatched. CDR3 length: 16 residues. The CDR3 here is CASSFSRDSLNYGYTF. For the CDR3, the DNA is TGTGCCAGCAGCTTCTCTCGGGACAGCCTTAACTATGGCTACACCTTC.

The chain employs TRBV4-1 and TRBJ1-2, with a possible D match to TRBD1 (6 bases). Germline CDR1 is MGHRA and CDR2 is YSYEKL. This CDR3 contains 17 residues. The V end was cut by 0 bases, the J end by 0 bases, with 14 bases between. The CDR3 here is CASSQDLDRFTNYGYTF. The DNA for the CDR3 is TGCGCCAGCAGCCAAGATTTGGACAGATTTACTAACTATGGCTACACCTTC.

This sequence joins TRBV4-3 and TRBJ1-2; maybe TRBD1 (6 bases). The V end lost 4 bases, the J end lost 2 bases, and 11 bases lay between the germline ends. The length of the CDR3 is 14 residues. Germline CDR1 LGHNA, CDR2 YSLEER. This chain's CDR3 is CASSPQGSNYGYTF. The CDR3 DNA reads TGCGCCAGCAGCCCCCAGGGGTCCAACTATGGCTACACCTTC.

This clone was found a few times. The chain employs TRBV19 and TRBJ1-1; D may be TRBD1 (6 bases). V was clipped by 5 bases and J by 9 bases, with 16 bases between them. CDR3 size: 13 residues. From germline, CDR1 is LNHDA and CDR2 SQIVND (reference sequence). This CDR3 reads CASSPGQLFQAFF. The CDR3 DNA follows: TGTGCCAGTAGTCCCGGACAGCTCTTCCAAGCTTTCTTT.

This clone was counted a single time. The rearrangement joins TRBV5-1 to TRBJ2-2; 11 positions match TRBD2. Trimming at V came to 4 bases and at J to 6 bases, leaving 8 bases not matched to a gene. Germline CDR1 is SGHRS and CDR2 is YFSETQ. This CDR3 comprises 16 residues. The CDR3 nucleotides are TGCGCCAGCAGCGCAATACCGGGACTAGCGGCCGGGGAGCTGTTTTTT. It is translated as CASSAIPGLAAGELFF.

The V gene is TRBV24-1, the J gene TRBJ2-2; D perhaps matches TRBD2 (5 bases). Trimming removed 3 bases from V and 8 bases from J, with 9 bases in between. There are 13 residues in the CDR3. Germline-derived CDR1 and CDR2 are KGHDR and SFDVKD. The CDR3 DNA reads TGTGCCACCAGTGATCTACTAGTGGGGGAGCTGTTTTTT. Amino acids: CATSDLLVGELFF.

The chain joins TRBV28 to TRBJ1-5; no clear D. The CDR3 runs 13 residues. Germline assignment: CDR1 MDHEN and CDR2 SYDVKM. Trimming left V 3 bases short and J 3 bases short, with 6 bases between. The CDR3 region has the DNA TGTGCCAGCAGTTTCTACGCCAATCAGCCCCAGCATTTT. Protein product: CASSFYANQPQHF.

The rearrangement links TRBV5-1 to TRBJ1-1, with D maybe TRBD1 (6 bases). Trimming stripped 2 bases from V and 11 bases from J, with 13 bases between. This CDR3 has 12 amino acids. From germline, CDR1 is SGHRS and CDR2 YFSETQ. In nucleotides, the CDR3 is TGCGCCAGCAGCTTACAGGGTATCGAGGCTTTCTTT. Its translation: CASSLQGIEAFF.

The count of this clone is one. V is TRBV6-1 and J is TRBJ1-2; the match to TRBD1 covers 9 bases. The J segment lost 7 bases and the V segment lost 2 bases, leaving 8 bases of the junction unmatched. This CDR3 spans 15 amino acids. Germline CDR1 MNHNS, CDR2 SASEGT. CDR3 sequence (DNA): TGTGCCAGCAGTGAATATACAGGGGGCAGAATTGGCTACACCTTC. Translated, it gives CASSEYTGGRIGYTF.

This clone appeared a single time. In the same sample, other DNA sequences code for this CDR3. The chain recombines TRBV5-1 with TRBJ2-3, with TRBD1 matching 8 bases. The length of the CDR3 is 15 residues. The V gene's germline CDR1 is SGHRS and CDR2 YFSETQ. The J segment lost 5 bases and the V segment lost 0 bases, leaving 5 bases of the junction unmatched. In nucleotides, the CDR3 is TGCGCCAGCAGCTTGGGGCAGGGGGCCGGAGATACGCAGTATTTT. Translated: CASSLGQGAGDTQYF.